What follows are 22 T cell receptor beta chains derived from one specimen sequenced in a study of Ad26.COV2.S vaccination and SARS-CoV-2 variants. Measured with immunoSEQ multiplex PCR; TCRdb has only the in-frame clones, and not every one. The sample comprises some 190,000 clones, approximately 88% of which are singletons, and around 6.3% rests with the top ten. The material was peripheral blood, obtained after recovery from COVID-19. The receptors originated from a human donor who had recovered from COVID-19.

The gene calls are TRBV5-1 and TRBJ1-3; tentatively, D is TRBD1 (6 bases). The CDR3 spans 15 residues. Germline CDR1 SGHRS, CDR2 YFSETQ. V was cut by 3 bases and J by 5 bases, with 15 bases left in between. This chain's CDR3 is CASSSTGTTRNTIYF. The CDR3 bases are TGCGCCAGCAGCTCAACCGGGACAACCAGAAACACCATATATTTT.

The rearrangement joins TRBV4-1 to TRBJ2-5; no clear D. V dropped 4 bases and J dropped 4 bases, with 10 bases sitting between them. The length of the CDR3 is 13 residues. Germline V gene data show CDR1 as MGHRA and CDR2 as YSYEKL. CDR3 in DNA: TGCGCCAGCAGCCCTATGGTCAGAGAGACCCAGTACTTC. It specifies CASSPMVRETQYF.

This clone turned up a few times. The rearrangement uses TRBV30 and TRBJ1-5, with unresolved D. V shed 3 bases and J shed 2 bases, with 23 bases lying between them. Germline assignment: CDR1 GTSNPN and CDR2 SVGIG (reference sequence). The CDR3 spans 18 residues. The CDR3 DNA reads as TGTGCCTGGAGCCCCCTTAGTGATCCCCAAGGGCGCAATCAGCCCCAGCATTTT. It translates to CAWSPLSDPQGRNQPQHF.

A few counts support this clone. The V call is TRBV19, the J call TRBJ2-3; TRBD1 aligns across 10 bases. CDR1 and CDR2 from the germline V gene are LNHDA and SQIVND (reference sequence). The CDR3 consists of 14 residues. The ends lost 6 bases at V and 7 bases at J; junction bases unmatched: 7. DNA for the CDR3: TGTGCCAGTAGCGACAGGGGGCTGTGGAATACGCAGTATTTT. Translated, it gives CASSDRGLWNTQYF.

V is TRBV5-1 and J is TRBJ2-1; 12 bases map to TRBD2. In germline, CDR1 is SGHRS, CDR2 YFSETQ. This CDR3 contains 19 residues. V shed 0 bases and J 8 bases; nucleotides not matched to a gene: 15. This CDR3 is CASSLVFLSGLAGLDEQFF. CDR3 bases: TGCGCCAGCAGCTTGGTGTTTCTCTCGGGACTAGCGGGCTTGGATGAGCAGTTCTTC.

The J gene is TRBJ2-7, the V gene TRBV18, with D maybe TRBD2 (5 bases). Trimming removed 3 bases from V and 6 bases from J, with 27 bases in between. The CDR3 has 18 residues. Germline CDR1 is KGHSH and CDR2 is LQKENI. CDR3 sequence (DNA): TGTGCCAGCTCACCGGTCCGGACCTTTGAGGGCCATTCGAGCGAGCAGTACTTC. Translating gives CASSPVRTFEGHSSEQYF.

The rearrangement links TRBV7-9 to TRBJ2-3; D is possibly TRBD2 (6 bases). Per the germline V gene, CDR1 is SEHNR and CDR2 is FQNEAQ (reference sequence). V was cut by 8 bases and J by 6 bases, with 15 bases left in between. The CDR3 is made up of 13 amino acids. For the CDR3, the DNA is TGTGCCAGCGTAATGGGGAGGCTGGATACGCAGTATTTT. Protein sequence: CASVMGRLDTQYF.

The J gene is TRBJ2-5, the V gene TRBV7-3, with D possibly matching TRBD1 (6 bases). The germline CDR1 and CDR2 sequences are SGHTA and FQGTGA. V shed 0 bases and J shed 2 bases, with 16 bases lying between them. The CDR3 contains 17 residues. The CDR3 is CASSLTGAMSQQETQYF. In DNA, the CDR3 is TGTGCCAGCAGCTTAACGGGGGCCATGTCACAACAAGAGACCCAGTACTTC. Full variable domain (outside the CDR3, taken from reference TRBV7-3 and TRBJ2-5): GAGVSQTPSNKVTEKGKYVELRCDPISGHTALYWYRQSLGQGPEFLIYFQGTGAADDSGLPNDRFFAVRPEGSVSTLKIQRTERGDSAVYLCASSLTGAMSQQETQYFGPGTRLLVL.

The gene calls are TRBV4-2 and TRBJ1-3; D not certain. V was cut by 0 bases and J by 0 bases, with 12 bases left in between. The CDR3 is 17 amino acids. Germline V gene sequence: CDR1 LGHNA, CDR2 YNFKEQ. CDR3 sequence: CASSQDRGSFSGNTIYF. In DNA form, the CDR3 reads TGTGCCAGCAGCCAAGATCGCGGCTCCTTCTCTGGAAACACCATATATTTT.

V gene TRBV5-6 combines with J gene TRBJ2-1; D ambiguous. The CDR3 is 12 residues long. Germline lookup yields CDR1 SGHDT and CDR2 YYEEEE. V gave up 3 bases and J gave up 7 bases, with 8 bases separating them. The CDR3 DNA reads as TGTGCCAGCAGCTCGAATCGAAATGAGCAGTTCTTC. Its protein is CASSSNRNEQFF. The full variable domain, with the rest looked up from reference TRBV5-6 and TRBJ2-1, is DAGVTQSPTHLIKTRGQQVTLRCSPKSGHDTVSWYQQALGQGPQFIFQYYEEEERQRGNFPDRFSGHQFPNYSSELNVNALLLGDSALYLCASSSNRNEQFFGPGTRLTVL.

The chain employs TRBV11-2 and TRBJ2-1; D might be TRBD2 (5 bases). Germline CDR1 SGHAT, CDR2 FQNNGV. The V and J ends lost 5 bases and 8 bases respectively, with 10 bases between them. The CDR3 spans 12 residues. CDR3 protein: CASSPSFDEQFF. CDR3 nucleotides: TGTGCCAGCAGCCCTAGCTTCGATGAGCAGTTCTTC.

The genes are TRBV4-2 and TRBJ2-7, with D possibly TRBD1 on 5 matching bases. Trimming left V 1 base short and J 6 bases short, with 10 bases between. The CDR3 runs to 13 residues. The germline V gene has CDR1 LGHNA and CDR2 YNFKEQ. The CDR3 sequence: CASSQGSDSEQYF. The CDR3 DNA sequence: TGTGCCAGCAGCCAAGGCTCCGACAGCGAGCAGTACTTC.

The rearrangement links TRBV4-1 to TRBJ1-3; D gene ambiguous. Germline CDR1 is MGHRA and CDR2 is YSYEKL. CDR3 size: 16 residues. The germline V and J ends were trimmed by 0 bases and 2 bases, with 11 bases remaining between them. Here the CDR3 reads CASSQEFARTGNTIYF. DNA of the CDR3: TGCGCCAGCAGCCAAGAGTTCGCGAGAACTGGAAACACCATATATTTT.

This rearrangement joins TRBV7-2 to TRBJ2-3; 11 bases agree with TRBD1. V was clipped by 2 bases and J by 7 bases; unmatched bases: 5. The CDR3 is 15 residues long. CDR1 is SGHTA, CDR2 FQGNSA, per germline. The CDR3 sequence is CASSLYWTGGNTQYF. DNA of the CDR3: TGTGCCAGCAGCTTATATTGGACAGGGGGCAATACGCAGTATTTT.

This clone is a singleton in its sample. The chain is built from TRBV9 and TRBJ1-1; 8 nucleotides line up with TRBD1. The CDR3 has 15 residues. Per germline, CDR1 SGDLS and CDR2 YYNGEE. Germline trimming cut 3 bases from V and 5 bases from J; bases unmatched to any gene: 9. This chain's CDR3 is CASSAYRGLGTEAFF. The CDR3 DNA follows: TGTGCCAGCAGCGCCTACAGGGGGTTGGGGACTGAAGCTTTCTTT.

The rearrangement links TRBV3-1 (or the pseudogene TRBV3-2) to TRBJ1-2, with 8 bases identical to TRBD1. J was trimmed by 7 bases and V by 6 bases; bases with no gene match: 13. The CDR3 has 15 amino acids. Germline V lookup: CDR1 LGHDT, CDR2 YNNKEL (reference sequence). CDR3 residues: CASRLRQGPMGGYTF. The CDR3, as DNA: TGTGCCAGCAGACTTCGACAGGGGCCTATGGGTGGCTACACCTTC.

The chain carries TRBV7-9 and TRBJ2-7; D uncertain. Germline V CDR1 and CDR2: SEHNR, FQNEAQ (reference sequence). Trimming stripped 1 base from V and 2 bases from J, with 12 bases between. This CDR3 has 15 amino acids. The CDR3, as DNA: TGTGCCAGCAGCTTAGAAGGTTATGGCGCCTACGAGCAGTACTTC. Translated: CASSLEGYGAYEQYF.

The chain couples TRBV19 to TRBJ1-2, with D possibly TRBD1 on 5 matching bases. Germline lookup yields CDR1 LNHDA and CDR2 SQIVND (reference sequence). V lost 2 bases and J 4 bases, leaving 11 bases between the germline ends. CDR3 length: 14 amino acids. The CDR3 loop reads CASSISTGSYGYTF. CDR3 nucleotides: TGTGCCAGTAGTATAAGTACAGGATCCTATGGCTACACCTTC.

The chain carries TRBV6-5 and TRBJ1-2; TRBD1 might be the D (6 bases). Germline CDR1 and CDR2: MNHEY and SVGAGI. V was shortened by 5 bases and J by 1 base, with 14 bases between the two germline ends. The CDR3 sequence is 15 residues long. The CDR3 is CASSLDRLINYGYTF. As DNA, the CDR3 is TGTGCCAGCAGTCTGGACAGACTAATTAACTATGGCTACACCTTC.

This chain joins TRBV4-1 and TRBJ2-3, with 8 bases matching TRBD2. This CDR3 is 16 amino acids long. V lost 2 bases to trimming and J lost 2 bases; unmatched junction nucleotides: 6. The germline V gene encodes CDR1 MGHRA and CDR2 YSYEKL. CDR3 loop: CASSQTSGAVTDTQYF. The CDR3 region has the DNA TGCGCCAGCAGCCAAACTAGCGGAGCGGTCACAGATACGCAGTATTTT.

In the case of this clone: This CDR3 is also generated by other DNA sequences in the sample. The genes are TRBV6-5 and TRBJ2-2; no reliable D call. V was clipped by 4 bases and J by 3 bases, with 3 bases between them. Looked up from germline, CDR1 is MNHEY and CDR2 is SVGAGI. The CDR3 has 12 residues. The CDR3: CASSSYTGELFF. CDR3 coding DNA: TGTGCCAGCAGTTCGTACACCGGGGAGCTGTTTTTT.

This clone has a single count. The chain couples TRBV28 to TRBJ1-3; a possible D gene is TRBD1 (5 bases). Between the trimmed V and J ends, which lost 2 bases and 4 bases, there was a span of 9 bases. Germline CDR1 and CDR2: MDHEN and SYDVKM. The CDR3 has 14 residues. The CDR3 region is CASSLGASGNTIYF. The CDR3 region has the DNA TGTGCCAGCAGTTTAGGGGCGTCCGGAAACACCATATATTTT.